The sample holds many counts of the clone carrying this TCR beta chain. The data originate from a study of read filtering for tumor transcriptome and immune sequencing. Trimming shortened V by 5 bases and J by 1 base, and 4 bases separated the two germline ends. Per germline, CDR1 SGHVS and CDR2 FQNEAQ. This CDR3 contains 12 residues. From roughly 390 ng of RNA, a library with molecular barcoded alpha/delta and beta/gamma adaptors was made. TCRdb used MiXCR to reprocess the reads, holding one entry per CDR3 protein. The repertoire holds around 30,000 distinct CDR3 sequences, under 20% seen once, with 16% in the top ten.

Sequencing used a population of CD138-negative cells sorted from bone marrow. This receptor was obtained from a donor aged 40 or older with multiple myeloma. The J gene is TRBJ2-3, the V gene TRBV7-8; D unresolved. For the CDR3, the DNA is TGTGCCAGCAGCACTGGCACAGATACGCAGTATTTT. Residues: CASSTGTDTQYF. The whole variable domain, remainder taken from reference TRBV7-8 and TRBJ2-3, is GAGVSQSPRYKVAKRGQDVALRCDPISGHVSLFWYQQALGQGPEFLTYFQNEAQLDKSGLPSDRFFAERPEGSVSTLKIQRTQQEDSAVYLCASSTGTDTQYFGPGTRLTVL.